One sample yielded the 18 T cell receptor beta chains listed below, sequenced in a study of graft-versus-host responses after intestinal transplantation. Their antigen targets remain unknown. Generated by immunoSEQ multiplex PCR, the TCRdb table keeps only in-frame clones and is missing some. Of around 130,000 clones listed, around 90% were seen once; the top ten hold approximately 0.17%. Specimen: unstimulated CD4+ T cells sorted from spleen or lymph node cells, collected before intestinal transplant. The receptor set was obtained from a human donor who received an intestinal transplant.

This chain joins TRBV9 and TRBJ2-3; 7 positions match TRBD2. This CDR3 spans 14 amino acids. Germline CDR1 SGDLS, CDR2 YYNGEE. The junction had 11 bases not matched to a gene; V was cut back by 6 bases and J by 7 bases. The CDR3 DNA reads TGTGCCAGCAAAGGAGCGGGGACTTCGAATACGCAGTATTTT. This translates into CASKGAGTSNTQYF. The full variable domain, completed using reference TRBV9 and TRBJ2-3, is DSGVTQTPKHLITATGQRVTLRCSPRSGDLSVYWYQQSLDQGLQFLIQYYNGEERAKGNILERFSAQQFPDLHSELNLSSLELGDSALYFCASKGAGTSNTQYFGPGTRLTVL.

The chain has TRBV5-1 and TRBJ1-3; tentative D call: TRBD1 (5 bases). Germline CDR1 SGHRS, CDR2 YFSETQ. Trimming took off 0 bases at V and 4 bases at J, with 11 bases between the two ends. This CDR3 is built from 15 residues. The CDR3 sequence is CASSLGGARGNTIYF. Written as DNA, the CDR3 is TGCGCCAGCAGCTTGGGAGGGGCGCGAGGAAACACCATATATTTT.

V and J are TRBV9 and TRBJ2-2, with 9 bases lining up with TRBD2. This CDR3 contains 15 residues. V trimming: 6 bases; J trimming: 6 bases; junction bases outside the gene matches: 9. Germline loops: CDR1 SGDLS, CDR2 YYNGEE. CDR3 nucleotides: TGTGCCAGCAAAGCGGGGGGCCCTACTTCCGGGGAGCTGTTTTTT. It is translated as CASKAGGPTSGELFF.

V and J are TRBV5-1 and TRBJ2-2; 7 nucleotides match TRBD2. This CDR3 region has 14 residues. Germline trimming cut 6 bases from V and 5 bases from J; bases unmatched to any gene: 7. Germline values: CDR1 SGHRS, CDR2 YFSETQ. The chain's CDR3 is CASNQRGGTGELFF. The CDR3 region has the DNA TGCGCCAGCAATCAGCGGGGCGGAACCGGGGAGCTGTTTTTT.

The chain employs TRBV5-1 and TRBJ2-2; possibly TRBD1 for D (5 bases). Germline values: CDR1 SGHRS, CDR2 YFSETQ. V dropped 5 bases and J dropped 4 bases, with 12 bases sitting between them. The CDR3 contains 14 residues. CDR3: CASSSDTTTGELFF. The CDR3 DNA sequence: TGCGCCAGCAGTTCGGACACGACCACCGGGGAGCTGTTTTTT.

This clone is a singleton in its sample. The chain links TRBV6-4 to TRBJ1-2; tentatively, D is TRBD1 (6 bases). CDR3 length: 16 residues. The germline gives CDR1 MRHNA, CDR2 SNTAGT. Trimming shortened V by 2 bases and J by 1 base, and 14 bases separated the two germline ends. In nucleotides, the CDR3 is TGTGCCAGCAGTGACAAAAACAGGGTTCGTAACTATGGCTACACCTTC. As protein: CASSDKNRVRNYGYTF.

V is TRBV2 and J is TRBJ1-2, with 7 positions matching TRBD1. The CDR3 runs to 18 residues. Trimming took 5 bases from V and 1 from J; bases not matched to a gene: 16. Germline CDR1 and CDR2: SNHLY and FYNNEI. CDR3 sequence: CASSWAGTEIYDNYGYTF. The DNA for the CDR3 is TGTGCCAGCAGTTGGGCCGGGACAGAGATTTACGATAACTATGGCTACACCTTC.

This sequence joins TRBV6-1 and TRBJ1-5, with TRBD1 matching over 7 bases. The V gene end was trimmed by 0 bases and the J gene end by 7 bases; junction bases not matched to a gene: 3. Germline CDR1 MNHNS, CDR2 SASEGT. The CDR3 has 14 amino acids. This chain's CDR3 is CASSEAGGRQPQHF. DNA for the CDR3: TGTGCCAGCAGTGAAGCAGGGGGCCGGCAGCCCCAGCATTTT.

The chain recombines TRBV4-1 with TRBJ2-5; D remains ambiguous. The germline gives CDR1 MGHRA, CDR2 YSYEKL. The CDR3 consists of 13 residues. Trimming shortened V by 3 bases and J by 6 bases, and 11 bases separated the two germline ends. The CDR3 region is CASSQSSAQTQYF. The CDR3 bases are TGCGCCAGCAGCCAGTCATCAGCTCAGACCCAGTACTTC.

The CDR3 protein is CASSLGGTGRETQYF. CDR3 nucleotides: TGTGCCAGCAGCTTGGGAGGGACAGGGAGGGAGACCCAGTACTTC. The chain has TRBV5-4 and TRBJ2-5; the match to TRBD1 covers 9 bases. The length of the CDR3 is 15 residues. Trimming took 0 bases from V and 5 from J; bases not matched to a gene: 5. CDR1 is SGHNT and CDR2 is YYREEE in the germline V gene (reference sequence).

The genes are TRBV6-1 and TRBJ1-4, with 7 bases fitting TRBD1. This CDR3 is 15 amino acids long. CDR1 and CDR2 (germline): MNHNS, SASEGT. V was clipped by 5 bases and J by 4 bases; unmatched bases: 7. CDR3 protein: CASSIRQGYNEKLFF. CDR3 DNA: TGTGCCAGCAGTATAAGACAGGGATATAATGAAAAACTGTTTTTT.

This chain connects TRBV29-1 to TRBJ1-2, with D perhaps matching TRBD1 (5 bases). In germline, CDR1 is SQVTM, CDR2 ANQGSEA. V lost 7 bases, J lost 6 bases, and 21 bases lay in between. The CDR3 runs to 14 residues. CDR3 sequence reads: CSDRGPGRVDGYTF. In DNA, the CDR3 is TGCAGCGACCGAGGTCCAGGGAGGGTAGATGGCTACACCTTC. The full variable domain, in which reference TRBV29-1 and TRBJ1-2 provide the parts outside the CDR3, is SAVISQKPSRDICQRGTSLTIQCQVDSQVTMMFWYRQQPGQSLTLIATANQGSEATYESGFVIDKFPISRPNLTFSTLTVSNMSPEDSSIYLCSDRGPGRVDGYTFGSGTRLTVV.

The V call is TRBV6-1, the J call TRBJ2-1; 9 bases line up with TRBD2. V lost 8 bases to trimming and J lost 3 bases; unmatched junction nucleotides: 5. This CDR3 has 14 residues. Germline CDR1 reads MNHNS; CDR2 reads SASEGT. CDR3 sequence reads: CASSGTSIYNEQFF. CDR3 sequence (DNA): TGTGCCAGCTCCGGGACTAGCATCTACAATGAGCAGTTCTTC.

This clone came up a few times. The identical CDR3 is also encoded by other nucleotide sequences in the sample. The CDR3 nucleotides read TGCGCCAGCAGCTTGGGACTAGCGGGGACCGGGGAGCTGTTTTTT. It encodes CASSLGLAGTGELFF. This chain links TRBV5-1 with TRBJ2-2, with TRBD2 identical over 11 bases. V lost 0 bases and J lost 5; bases outside the gene matches: 0. The CDR3 covers 15 residues. The germline CDR1 and CDR2 sequences are SGHRS and YFSETQ.

The chain is built from TRBV9 and TRBJ1-4, with a possible D match to TRBD1 (5 bases). Germline loops: CDR1 SGDLS, CDR2 YYNGEE. Trimming removed 4 bases at V and 7 bases at J, with 17 bases between. The CDR3 consists of 15 residues. The CDR3 DNA sequence: TGTGCCAGCAGCCCACAGGCTGGGTCGGGTGAAAAACTGTTTTTT. Translation: CASSPQAGSGEKLFF.

This chain uses TRBV13 with TRBJ2-7; 7 bases agree with TRBD1. The CDR3 length is 15 residues. Germline lookup yields CDR1 PRHDT and CDR2 FYEKMQ (reference sequence). Trimming at V came to 1 base and at J to 1 base, leaving 4 bases not matched to a gene. The CDR3, as DNA: TGTGCCAGCAGCTTAGCCCACAGGGGATCCTACGAGCAGTACTTC. Amino acids: CASSLAHRGSYEQYF.

V and J are TRBV9 and TRBJ1-1, with D maybe TRBD1 (5 bases). CDR1 SGDLS and CDR2 YYNGEE come from the germline V gene. Trimming removed 4 bases at V and 8 bases at J, with 21 bases between. This CDR3 is built from 15 residues. CDR3 region: CASSTQGDRRGEAFF. CDR3 nucleotide sequence: TGTGCCAGCAGCACCCAAGGGGACCGCCGTGGGGAAGCTTTCTTT. The full variable domain, in which reference TRBV9 and TRBJ1-1 provide the parts outside the CDR3, is DSGVTQTPKHLITATGQRVTLRCSPRSGDLSVYWYQQSLDQGLQFLIQYYNGEERAKGNILERFSAQQFPDLHSELNLSSLELGDSALYFCASSTQGDRRGEAFFGQGTRLTVV.

The chain combines TRBV11-3 with TRBJ2-3, with 8 nucleotides matching TRBD2. V dropped 1 base and J dropped 6; count of bases not matched to a gene: 6. Per germline, CDR1 SGHNT and CDR2 YENEEA. CDR3 length: 15 amino acids. The CDR3 reads CASSLGGLAGDTQYF. CDR3 DNA sequence: TGTGCCAGCAGCTTAGGCGGGCTAGCGGGTGATACGCAGTATTTT.